Ten or more counts support the clone carrying this T cell receptor beta chain. Antigen specificity is unknown. This specimen belongs to a study of response to subunit inactivated influenza vaccine. The CDR3 runs to 14 residues. The V gene end was trimmed by 5 bases and the J gene end by 4 bases; junction bases not matched to a gene: 5. CDR1 is SGHVS and CDR2 is FQNEAQ in the germline V gene. General study points: After each seasonal influenza vaccination, few new T cells are recruited, the authors suggested.

TCRdb independently ran MiXCR on the RT-PCR reads; one entry per CDR3 protein. This sample has 450,000 to 600,000 distinct CDR3 sequences; approximately 15% occur once, and the top ten carry less than 4%. This receptor was taken from a man between 50 and 69 years old who received an inactivated influenza vaccine. The chain employs TRBV7-8 and TRBJ2-3; TRBD1 aligns across 8 bases. This specimen consisted of CD4+ T cells sorted from PBMCs, obtained around 25 months after vaccination. CDR3 sequence reads: CASSRTGRADTQYF. DNA of the CDR3: TGTGCCAGCAGCCGGACAGGGCGTGCAGATACGCAGTATTTT.